This T cell receptor beta chain came from a study of blood T cell repertoires in COVID-19. TCRdb's copy holds only in-frame clones and misses some; the assay was immunoSEQ multiplex PCR. The sample has more than 95,000 clones, about four fifths seen once; the top ten hold more than 8%. The CDR3 sequence is 14 residues long. Trimming at V came to 4 bases and at J to 1 base, leaving 4 bases not matched to a gene. Germline V gene lookup returns CDR1 GTSNPN and CDR2 SVGIG (reference sequence). J is TRBJ1-2 and V is TRBV30; TRBD1 aligns across 9 bases. Sequencing was carried out using peripheral blood. This TCR derives from a woman in her 70s with acute or convalescent COVID-19. The CDR3 nucleotides read TGTGCCTGGACTACGGACAGGGGTAACTATGGCTACACCTTC. This codes for CAWTTDRGNYGYTF. Full variable domain (remainder filled in from reference TRBV30 and TRBJ1-2): SQTIHQWPATLVQPVGSPLSLECTVEGTSNPNLYWYRQAAGRGLQLLFYSVGIGQISSEVPQNLSASRPQDRQFILSSKKLLLSDSGFYLCAWTTDRGNYGYTFGSGTRLTVV.